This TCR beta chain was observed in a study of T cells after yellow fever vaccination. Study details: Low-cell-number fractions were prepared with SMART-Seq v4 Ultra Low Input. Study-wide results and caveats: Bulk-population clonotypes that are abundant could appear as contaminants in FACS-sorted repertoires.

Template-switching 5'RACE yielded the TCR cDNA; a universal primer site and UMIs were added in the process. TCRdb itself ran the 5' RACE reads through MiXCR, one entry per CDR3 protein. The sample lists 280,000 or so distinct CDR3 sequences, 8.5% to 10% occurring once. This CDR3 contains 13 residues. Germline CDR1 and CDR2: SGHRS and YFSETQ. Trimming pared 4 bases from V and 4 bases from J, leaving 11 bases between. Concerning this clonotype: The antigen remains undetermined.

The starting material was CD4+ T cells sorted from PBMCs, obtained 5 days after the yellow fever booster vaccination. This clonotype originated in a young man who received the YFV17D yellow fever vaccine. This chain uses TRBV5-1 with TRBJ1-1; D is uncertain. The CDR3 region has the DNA TGCGCCAGCAGCATCCCGGGCGGCACTGAAGCTTTCTTT. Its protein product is CASSIPGGTEAFF.